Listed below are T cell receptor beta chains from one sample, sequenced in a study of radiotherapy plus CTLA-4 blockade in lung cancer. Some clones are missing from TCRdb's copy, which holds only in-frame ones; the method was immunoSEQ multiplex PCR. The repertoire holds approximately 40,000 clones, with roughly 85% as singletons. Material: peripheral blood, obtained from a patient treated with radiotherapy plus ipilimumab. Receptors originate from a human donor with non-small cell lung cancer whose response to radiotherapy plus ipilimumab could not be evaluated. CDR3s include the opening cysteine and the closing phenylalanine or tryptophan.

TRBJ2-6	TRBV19	CASSQRTALTSGANVLTF
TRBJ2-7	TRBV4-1	CASSQGMTGYYEQYF
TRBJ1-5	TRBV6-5	CASSPTGGGNQPQHF
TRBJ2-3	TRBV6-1	CAGVLAGGVTQYF
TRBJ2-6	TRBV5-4	CASSLGTGSPGANVLTF
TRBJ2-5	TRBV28	CASSPGGLAEETQYF
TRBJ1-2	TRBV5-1	CASSSTGAYGYTF
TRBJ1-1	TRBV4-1	CASSQDVGHMNTEAFF
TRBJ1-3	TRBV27	CASSLRGPGNTIYF
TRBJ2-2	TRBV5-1	CASGHELNTGELFF
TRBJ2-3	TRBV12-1	CASEKGTGVAEGTDTQYF
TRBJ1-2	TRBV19	CASSMDRSGILGYTF
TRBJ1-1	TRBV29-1	CSVDDRGSTEAFF
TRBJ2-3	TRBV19	CASSIRGNTDTQYF
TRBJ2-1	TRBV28	CASSSLAGVAEQFF
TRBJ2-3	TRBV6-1	CASRGQGPDTQYF
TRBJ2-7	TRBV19	CASSQSSGLYEQYF
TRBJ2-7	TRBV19	CASSIGTGAYEQYF
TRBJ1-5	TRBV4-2	CASSQDSTATYQPQHF
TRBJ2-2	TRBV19	CASSTYSPAGELFF
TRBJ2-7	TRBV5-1	CASSLAPRNSEQYF
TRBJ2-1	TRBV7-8	CASSLETSGRHEQFF
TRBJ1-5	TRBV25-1	CASSPRGQGLWQPQHF
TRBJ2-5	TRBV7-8	CASSPGGLAGAQETQYF
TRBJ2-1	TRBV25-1	CASSETTYNEQFF
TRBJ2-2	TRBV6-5	CASSPRLTGELFF
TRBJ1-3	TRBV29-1	CSVAVGRSGNTIYF
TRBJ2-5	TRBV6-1	CASSLTGLGYLGYF
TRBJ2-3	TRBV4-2	CASSQGGTGGEGQYF
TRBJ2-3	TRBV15	CATSRQGDRSTDTQYF
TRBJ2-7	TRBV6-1	CASSAGQGWNEQYF
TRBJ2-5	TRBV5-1	CASSWTGASRETQYF
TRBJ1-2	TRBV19	CASRKSGSLYGYTF